Listed below are T cell receptor beta chains from one sample, sequenced in a study of blood T cell repertoires in COVID-19. This table comes from immunoSEQ multiplex PCR, and its TCRdb copy is limited to in-frame clones, with some not included. The repertoire holds about 430,000 clones, approximately 90% seen once, with roughly 1.4% in the top ten. The sample was PBMCs or T cells enriched from blood (not recorded which). The source is a young woman who had been exposed to COVID-19. CDR3s include the opening cysteine and the closing phenylalanine or tryptophan. D genes are given only for firm matches. Not all rows give a size; the values are once, few, many and, for expanded clones, a class.

d_call,clone_size,j_call,v_call,cdr3_nt,cdr3_aa
TRBD2,NA,TRBJ2-1,TRBV10-1,TGCGCCAGCAGTGACCGGGCGGGAGACCCCTACAATGAGCAGTTCTTC,CASSDRAGDPYNEQFF
NA,NA,TRBJ2-5,TRBV30,TGTGCCTGGATTCACCCCCCGGGACTGGAGTCGGAGACCCAGTACTTC,CAWIHPPGLESETQYF
TRBD1,few,TRBJ1-5,TRBV7-9,TGTGCCAGCAGCGGACAGGGCAACAATCAGCCCCAGCATTTT,CASSGQGNNQPQHF
TRBD1,few,TRBJ1-2,TRBV5-1,TGCGCCAGCAGCACAGGGGACAGAACTAACTATGGCTACACCTTC,CASSTGDRTNYGYTF
TRBD1,NA,TRBJ2-7,TRBV11-2,TGTGCCAGCAGCTCACAGGGGTACTACGAGCAGTACTTC,CASSSQGYYEQYF
NA,NA,TRBJ2-2,TRBV21-1,TGTGCCAGCAGCAAGGGACAGGGCACCGGGGAGCTGTTTTTT,CASSKGQGTGELFF
NA,NA,TRBJ2-7,TRBV19,TGTGCCAGTAGTAGGACAGCGTCCTACGAGCAGTACTTC,CASSRTASYEQYF
TRBD1,NA,TRBJ1-4,TRBV7-9,TGTGCCAGCAGCTTATGGGGGACAGGGCTTGAAAAACTGTTTTTT,CASSLWGTGLEKLFF
TRBD1,NA,TRBJ1-1,TRBV29-1,TGCAGCGATCGGACAGGGCTGAACACTGAAGCTTTCTTT,CSDRTGLNTEAFF
TRBD1,NA,TRBJ1-6,TRBV19,TGTGCCAGTAGTCCAGGACAGGGGGCGCGGAATTCACCCCTCCACTTT,CASSPGQGARNSPLHF
TRBD1,NA,TRBJ1-1,TRBV4-1,TGCGCCAGCAGGATCTCCGGGGACAGGGGTCCCACTGAAGCTTTCTTT,CASRISGDRGPTEAFF
NA,NA,TRBJ2-7,TRBV29-1,TGCAGCGTTGAAGGGGGGCCCGAGCAGTACTTC,CSVEGGPEQYF
TRBD2,NA,TRBJ2-7,TRBV5-1,TGCGCCAGCAGCTTGGTAGCGGGGGGCCACAGCTCCTACGAGCAGTACTTC,CASSLVAGGHSSYEQYF
NA,NA,TRBJ1-6,TRBV6-5,TGTGCCAGCAGGACGGGGGGTAATTCACCCCTCCACTTT,CASRTGGNSPLHF
TRBD1,NA,TRBJ1-4,TRBV23-1,TGCGCCAGCAGTTCCGGGACAGGGAAAAATGAAAAACTGTTTTTT,CASSSGTGKNEKLFF
NA,NA,TRBJ1-1,TRBV27,TGTGCCAGCGGGTTGGGGGGGAACACTGAAGCTTTCTTT,CASGLGGNTEAFF
TRBD1,few,TRBJ2-7,TRBV5-4,TGTGCCAGCAGCTCCGGACAGGGGTCCTACGAGCAGTACTTC,CASSSGQGSYEQYF
TRBD1,once,TRBJ1-2,TRBV6-2/TRBV6-3,TGTGCCAGCAGTTACCTGGGACAGGGGGATGGCTACACCTTC,CASSYLGQGDGYTF
NA,NA,TRBJ2-3,TRBV6-1,TGTGCCAGCAGTGAATTGAGCAGGGGTCACCTCAGCACAGATACGCAGTATTTT,CASSELSRGHLSTDTQYF
TRBD2,NA,TRBJ2-7,TRBV7-2,TGTGCCAGCAGCTTCTCCAGACTAGCGGGGAACTACGAGCAGTACTTC,CASSFSRLAGNYEQYF
TRBD1,once,TRBJ2-3,TRBV3-1/TRBV3-2,TGTGCCAGCAGCCAAGGTGGGGACAGGAGCACAGATACGCAGTATTTT,CASSQGGDRSTDTQYF
TRBD1,NA,TRBJ2-7,TRBV5-6,TGTGCCAGCAGCTGGGACAGATCCTACGAGCAGTACTTC,CASSWDRSYEQYF
TRBD1,NA,TRBJ2-1,TRBV19,TGTGCCAGTAGCCGACAGGGGGCAGGTGAGCAGTTCTTC,CASSRQGAGEQFF
TRBD1,few,TRBJ2-7,TRBV5-1,TGCGCCAGCAGCATCGGACAGGGGGGCGGGTTTGGGCAGTACTTC,CASSIGQGGGFGQYF
TRBD2,NA,TRBJ2-3,TRBV28,TGTGCCAGCAGTTTTCCCCCTCTAAGTAGCGGGAGGGCCTCCACAGATACGCAGTATTTT,CASSFPPLSSGRASTDTQYF
NA,NA,TRBJ1-2,TRBV13,TGTGCCAGCAGCTTACTTACGGGGGATCATGGCTACACCTTC,CASSLLTGDHGYTF
TRBD2,NA,TRBJ2-1,TRBV11-3,TGTGCCAGCAGCTTCGGGACTAGCTCCTACAATGAGCAGTTCTTC,CASSFGTSSYNEQFF
TRBD2,NA,TRBJ2-7,TRBV7-9,TGTGCCAGCAGCTTAAACCCCGGGGGGGGGTCCCACGAGCAGTACTTC,CASSLNPGGGSHEQYF
NA,NA,TRBJ1-4,TRBV28,TGTGCCAGCAGTTTTACGTTGGGGGGGGCGACTAATGAAAAACTGTTTTTT,CASSFTLGGATNEKLFF
NA,NA,TRBJ1-6,TRBV5-1,TGCGCCAGCAGCGTGAGCTCCTATAATTCACCCCTCCACTTT,CASSVSSYNSPLHF
TRBD2,NA,TRBJ2-7,TRBV7-2,TGTGCCAGCAGCTCTGGACTAGCGGGAGTTCGCGAGCAGTACTTC,CASSSGLAGVREQYF
NA,once,TRBJ2-3,TRBV27,TGTGCCAGCAGTTTGGGGGCATTCCCGAGCACAGATACGCAGTATTTT,CASSLGAFPSTDTQYF
NA,NA,TRBJ2-1,TRBV7-3,TGTGCCAGCAGCTTAGACCGGGTGTACAATGAGCAGTTCTTC,CASSLDRVYNEQFF
TRBD2,NA,TRBJ2-1,TRBV7-3,TGTGCCAGCAGCCCATCTAGCGGGGGGAGTTATGAGCAGTTCTTC,CASSPSSGGSYEQFF
NA,NA,TRBJ1-4,TRBV7-8,TGTGCCAGCAGCCCTGACACCTCAACTAATGAAAAACTGTTTTTT,CASSPDTSTNEKLFF